The clone carrying this T cell receptor beta chain showed up just once. This sample was included in a study of blood T cell repertoires in COVID-19. About the research overall: The samples span acute and convalescent COVID-19 from the United States, Italy and Spain. PBMCs, B-cell-depleted T cells, or T cells were the source of the cDNA or gDNA that made up the material.

Germline V gene lookup returns CDR1 MGHRA and CDR2 YSYEKL. The CDR3 covers 13 residues. Trimming left V 5 bases short and J 3 bases short, with 10 bases between. Original data processing: Using reference gene primer amplification, nucleated cell counts were estimated. The repertoire was sequenced with immunoSEQ multiplex PCR; TCRdb's copy has only in-frame clones and lacks some. The V and J calls and the clone size are those of that table, but D and trimming were determined from the DNA. The table lists roughly 64,000 clones, 86% of them singletons, with less than 1.5% in the top ten. The sequenced material came from peripheral blood. The rearrangement links TRBV4-1 to TRBJ1-1; maybe TRBD1 (6 bases). The clonotype comes from a man between 40 and 49 years old with acute or convalescent COVID-19. The CDR3 bases are TGCGCCAGCAGCAGGGGGTTTGACACTGAAGCTTTCTTT. It codes for CASSRGFDTEAFF.